Each of the 21 T cell receptor beta chains below was sequenced from the same sample in a study of blood T cell repertoires in COVID-19. TCRdb's table, derived via immunoSEQ multiplex PCR, lists solely in-frame clones and lacks some. The profile shows about 68,000 clones, 80% to 95% of them singletons. What was sequenced was peripheral blood. The receptors were sampled from a man aged 50-60 years with COVID-19, enrolled during active disease.

V gene TRBV5-1 combines with J gene TRBJ2-1, with D tentatively TRBD2 (5 bases). There are 14 residues in the CDR3. CDR1 and CDR2 (germline): SGHRS, YFSETQ. The germline V and J ends were trimmed by 2 bases and 4 bases, with 10 bases remaining between them. CDR3 coding DNA: TGCGCCAGCAGCTTCGGCGGGTTGTACAATGAGCAGTTCTTC. Protein sequence: CASSFGGLYNEQFF. The full variable domain, completed using reference TRBV5-1 and TRBJ2-1, is KAGVTQTPRYLIKTRGQQVTLSCSPISGHRSVSWYQQTPGQGLQFLFEYFSETQRNKGNFPGRFSGRQFSNSRSEMNVSTLELGDSALYLCASSFGGLYNEQFFGPGTRLTVL.

This chain uses TRBV4-3 with TRBJ1-1; D gene unclear. V was clipped by 0 bases and J by 0 bases, with 11 bases between them. The CDR3 length is 16 residues. Looked up from germline, CDR1 is LGHNA and CDR2 is YSLEER. CDR3 nucleotides: TGCGCCAGCAGCCAAGATCTGGGCTATTTGAACACTGAAGCTTTCTTT. Protein: CASSQDLGYLNTEAFF.

This clone was seen a few times. The chain combines TRBV7-9 with TRBJ2-3; TRBD2 agrees at 10 bases. V was clipped by 1 base and J by 6 bases; unmatched bases: 10. Per germline, CDR1 SEHNR and CDR2 FQNEAQ (reference sequence). The CDR3 contains 17 residues. CDR3 sequence reads: CASSLGGSSGRSDTQYF. The CDR3 DNA follows: TGTGCCAGCAGCTTAGGTGGGAGTAGCGGGAGGTCGGATACGCAGTATTTT. Full variable domain (rest looked up from reference TRBV7-9 and TRBJ2-3): DTGVSQNPRHKITKRGQNVTFRCDPISEHNRLYWYRQTLGQGPEFLTYFQNEAQLEKSRLLSDRFSAERPKGSFSTLEIQRTEQGDSAMYLCASSLGGSSGRSDTQYFGPGTRLTVL.

As DNA, the CDR3 is TGCGCCAGCAGCCCTGGACTAATCAAAAGCACAGATACGCAGTATTTT. This translates into CASSPGLIKSTDTQYF. This chain connects TRBV5-1 to TRBJ2-3, with a weak D call TRBD2 (6 bases). This CDR3 spans 16 amino acids. The germline V gene encodes CDR1 SGHRS and CDR2 YFSETQ. The ends were cut back, 4 bases at V and 0 bases at J, with 15 bases in the middle.

The chain links TRBV7-2 to TRBJ2-5, with 7 positions matching TRBD2. The CDR3 spans 15 residues. Germline V lookup: CDR1 SGHTA, CDR2 FQGNSA. Germline trimming cut 6 bases from V and 4 bases from J; bases unmatched to any gene: 11. The CDR3 DNA sequence: TGTGCCAGCAGTTGGGGCGGGAGAGGAATAGAGACCCAGTACTTC. This codes for CASSWGGRGIETQYF.

CDR3 residues: CATGTGPYEQYF. CDR3 sequence (DNA): TGTGCCACCGGGACAGGGCCCTACGAGCAGTACTTC. The rearrangement uses TRBV28 and TRBJ2-7, with 9 positions matching TRBD1. V lost 10 bases, J lost 2 bases, and 3 bases stayed unmatched. The germline V gene has CDR1 MDHEN and CDR2 SYDVKM. The CDR3 has 12 residues.

The rearrangement links TRBV7-2 to TRBJ2-1; possible D gene TRBD2, 6 bases. The CDR3 loop spans 15 amino acids. Germline assignment: CDR1 SGHTA and CDR2 FQGNSA. V was shortened by 1 base and J by 9 bases, with 16 bases between the two germline ends. This CDR3 is CASSLESLALSEQFF. The CDR3 nucleotides read TGTGCCAGCAGCTTAGAAAGTCTAGCGTTGTCTGAGCAGTTCTTC.

The chain employs TRBV15 and TRBJ1-5; D is ambiguous. V dropped 3 bases and J dropped 9 bases, with 9 bases sitting between them. This CDR3 is built from 12 residues. Germline-derived CDR1 and CDR2 are LNHNV and YYDKDF (reference sequence). CDR3 in amino acids: CATSREDGPQHF. The DNA of the CDR3 is TGTGCCACCAGCAGGGAGGACGGGCCCCAGCATTTT.

The chain joins TRBV3-1 (or the pseudogene TRBV3-2) to TRBJ2-5, with 8 bases identical to TRBD1. In germline, CDR1 is LGHDT, CDR2 YNNKEL (reference sequence). The trim removed 4 bases at V and 5 bases at J, leaving 3 bases unmatched. This CDR3 spans 13 amino acids. CDR3 amino acids: CASSRNRGETQYF. The CDR3 coding sequence is TGTGCCAGCAGCCGAAACAGGGGGGAGACCCAGTACTTC.

This clone was detected only a few times. The chain recombines TRBV12-3 or TRBV12-4 with TRBJ1-1; D is unclear. V was pared by 5 bases and J by 1 base, with 8 bases between. CDR3 length: 13 amino acids. Here the CDR3 reads CASSPRQNTEAFF. In DNA form, the CDR3 reads TGTGCCAGCAGTCCAAGACAGAACACTGAAGCTTTCTTT.

The genes are TRBV10-3 and TRBJ2-6; a weak D match, TRBD2 (5 bases). The CDR3 contains 14 residues. Germline-derived CDR1 and CDR2 are ENHRY and SYGVKD. V was pared by 3 bases and J by 2 bases, with 5 bases between. DNA for the CDR3: TGTGCCATCAGTGACGGGGCTGGGGCCAACGTCCTGACTTTC. It encodes CAISDGAGANVLTF.

This clone is classed as medium-sized (0.01 to 0.1%). V usage is TRBV6-5 and J usage is TRBJ2-1; 10 bases match TRBD2. Germline V lookup: CDR1 MNHEY, CDR2 SVGAGI. CDR3 length equals 14 residues. Unmatched junction bases numbered 6, after V lost 6 bases and J lost 7 bases. The CDR3 reads CASRLAGENNEQFF. The DNA of the CDR3 is TGTGCCAGCAGGCTAGCGGGAGAGAATAATGAGCAGTTCTTC.

The table lists this clone with a count of one. This chain joins TRBV19 and TRBJ2-3; TRBD1 matches 12 bases. The CDR3 contains 15 residues. Per the germline V gene, CDR1 is LNHDA and CDR2 is SQIVND (reference sequence). V lost 5 bases, J lost 7 bases, and 7 bases stayed unmatched. The CDR3 reads CASSSGTGGPNTQYF. The CDR3, as DNA: TGTGCCAGTAGTTCCGGGACAGGGGGCCCTAATACGCAGTATTTT.

This sequence joins TRBV10-3 and TRBJ2-2; no clear D gene. Germline V gene data show CDR1 as ENHRY and CDR2 as SYGVKD. This CDR3 has 13 residues. Trimming removed 10 bases from V and 7 bases from J, with 16 bases in between. CDR3 nucleotide sequence: TGTGCCACAAGGATTGGAGTAGGCGGGGAGCTGTTTTTT. Encoded protein: CATRIGVGGELFF.

V usage is TRBV27 and J usage is TRBJ2-7, with 8 bases matching TRBD2. Germline V CDR1 and CDR2: MNHEY, SMNVEV (reference sequence). CDR3 length: 17 residues. V was clipped by 5 bases and J by 6 bases; unmatched bases: 18. CDR3: CASSNLAGLGGRVEQYV. In nucleotides, the CDR3 is TGTGCCAGCAGTAATCTAGCGGGCCTGGGGGGAAGAGTCGAGCAGTACGTC.

The V call is TRBV15, the J call TRBJ2-1; possible D gene TRBD1, 6 bases. CDR1 is LNHNV, CDR2 YYDKDF, per germline (reference sequence). This CDR3 comprises 14 residues. The V end was cut by 5 bases, the J end by 3 bases, with 11 bases between. CDR3 amino acids: CATSPGTSYNEQFF. Here the CDR3 DNA reads TGTGCCACCAGCCCCGGGACAAGCTACAATGAGCAGTTCTTC.

This clone was picked up one time. The chain recombines TRBV15 with TRBJ2-3, with 7 positions matching TRBD2. Per the germline V gene, CDR1 is LNHNV and CDR2 is YYDKDF (reference sequence). V gave up 3 bases and J gave up 0 bases; unmatched junction bases: 3. The CDR3 covers 15 residues. CDR3 nucleotide sequence: TGTGCCACCAGCAGTGGGCGGGAGAGCACAGATACGCAGTATTTT. As protein: CATSSGRESTDTQYF.

This clone appeared a single time. The sample contains more than one DNA sequence encoding this CDR3. The J gene is TRBJ2-5, the V gene TRBV5-1; D remains unclear. The CDR3 spans 14 residues. Germline CDR1 SGHRS, CDR2 YFSETQ. Trimming pared 0 bases from V and 1 base from J, leaving 7 bases between. The CDR3 reads CASSLGRTQETQYF. The CDR3 bases are TGCGCCAGCAGCTTGGGTAGAACCCAAGAGACCCAGTACTTC.

This chain uses TRBV6-5 with TRBJ2-2; TRBD2 agrees at 9 bases. After removal of 8 bases from V and 0 bases from J, the junction contained 4 bases not matched to a gene. Per the germline V gene, CDR1 is MNHEY and CDR2 is SVGAGI. The CDR3 has 15 residues. This CDR3 reads CASDSGSANTGELFF. Written as DNA, the CDR3 is TGTGCCAGCGATAGCGGGAGCGCGAACACCGGGGAGCTGTTTTTT.

Only a few counts were recorded for this clone. The chain employs TRBV19 and TRBJ1-1; D remains ambiguous. Per germline, CDR1 LNHDA and CDR2 SQIVND (reference sequence). V lost 1 base and J 3 bases, leaving 6 bases between the germline ends. This CDR3 has 13 residues. The CDR3 is CASSIASYTEAFF. The CDR3 DNA reads as TGTGCCAGTAGTATAGCTTCTTACACTGAAGCTTTCTTT.

V is TRBV5-6 and J is TRBJ1-2; tentatively, D is TRBD1 (6 bases). CDR1 SGHDT and CDR2 YYEEEE come from the germline V gene. V was cut by 4 bases and J by 7 bases, with 14 bases left in between. This CDR3 has 13 residues. The CDR3 coding sequence is TGTGCCAGCAGCCCCACAGGGTTCCTTGGCTACACCTTC. This gives the protein CASSPTGFLGYTF.